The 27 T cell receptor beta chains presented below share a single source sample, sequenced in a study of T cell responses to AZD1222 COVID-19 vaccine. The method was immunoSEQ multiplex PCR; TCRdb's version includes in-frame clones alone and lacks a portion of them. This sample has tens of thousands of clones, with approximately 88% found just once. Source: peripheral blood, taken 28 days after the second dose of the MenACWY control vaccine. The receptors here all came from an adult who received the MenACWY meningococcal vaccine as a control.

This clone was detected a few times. CDR3 nucleotide sequence: TGTGCCAGCAGACAGGGCTACGAGCAGTACTTC. Translated: CASRQGYEQYF. This sequence joins TRBV5-8 and TRBJ2-7; weak D call: TRBD1 (6 bases). The CDR3 runs 11 residues. Germline CDR1 and CDR2: SGHTS and YDEGEE. V gave up 5 bases and J gave up 3 bases, with 6 bases separating them.

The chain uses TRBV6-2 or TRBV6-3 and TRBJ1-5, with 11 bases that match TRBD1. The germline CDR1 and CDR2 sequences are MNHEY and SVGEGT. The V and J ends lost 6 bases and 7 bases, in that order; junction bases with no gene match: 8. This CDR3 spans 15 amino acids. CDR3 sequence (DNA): TGTGCCAGCAGCCGGACAGGGGGCCTCGGGCAGCCCCAGCATTTT. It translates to CASSRTGGLGQPQHF.

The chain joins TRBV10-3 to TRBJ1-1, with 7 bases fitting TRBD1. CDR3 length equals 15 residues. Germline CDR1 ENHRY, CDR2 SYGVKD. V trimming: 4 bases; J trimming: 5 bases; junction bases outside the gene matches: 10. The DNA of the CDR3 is TGTGCCATCAGTGGCCACAGGGGCTCGCAGACTGAAGCTTTCTTT. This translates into CAISGHRGSQTEAFF.

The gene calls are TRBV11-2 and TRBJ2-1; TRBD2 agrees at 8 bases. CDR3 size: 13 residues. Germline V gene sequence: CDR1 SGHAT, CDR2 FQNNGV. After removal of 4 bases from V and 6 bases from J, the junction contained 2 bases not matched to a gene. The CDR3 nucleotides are TGTGCCAGCAGCTGGGGACTAGTCAATGAGCAGTTCTTC. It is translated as CASSWGLVNEQFF.

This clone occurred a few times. In DNA form, the CDR3 reads TGTGCCAGCAGTTCCTACCTACAGGGGGTCCGCTACAATGAGCAGTTCTTC. Protein sequence: CASSSYLQGVRYNEQFF. This chain joins TRBV27 and TRBJ2-1; 8 bases align to TRBD1. The junction had 11 bases not matched to a gene; V was cut back by 4 bases and J by 3 bases. Germline CDR1 reads MNHEY; CDR2 reads SMNVEV (reference sequence). The CDR3 is made up of 17 amino acids.

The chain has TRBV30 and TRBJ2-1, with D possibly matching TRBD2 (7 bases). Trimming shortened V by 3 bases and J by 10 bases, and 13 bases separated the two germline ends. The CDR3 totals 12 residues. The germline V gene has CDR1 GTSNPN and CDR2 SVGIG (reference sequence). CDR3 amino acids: CAWRGGAEEQFF. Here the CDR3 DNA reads TGTGCCTGGAGAGGGGGGGCGGAAGAGCAGTTCTTC.

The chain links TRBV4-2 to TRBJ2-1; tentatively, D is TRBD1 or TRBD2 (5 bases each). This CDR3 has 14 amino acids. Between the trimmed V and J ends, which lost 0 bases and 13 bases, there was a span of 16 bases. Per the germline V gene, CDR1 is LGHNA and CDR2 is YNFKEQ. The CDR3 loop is CASSQEGDHDPQFF. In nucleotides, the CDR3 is TGTGCCAGCAGCCAAGAAGGGGACCACGACCCCCAGTTCTTC.

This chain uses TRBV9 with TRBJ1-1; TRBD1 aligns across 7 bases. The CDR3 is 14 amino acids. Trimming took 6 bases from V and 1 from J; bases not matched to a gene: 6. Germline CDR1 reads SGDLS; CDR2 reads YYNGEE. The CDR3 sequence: CASTPRGKNTEAFF. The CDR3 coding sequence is TGTGCCAGCACCCCCAGGGGGAAGAACACTGAAGCTTTCTTT.

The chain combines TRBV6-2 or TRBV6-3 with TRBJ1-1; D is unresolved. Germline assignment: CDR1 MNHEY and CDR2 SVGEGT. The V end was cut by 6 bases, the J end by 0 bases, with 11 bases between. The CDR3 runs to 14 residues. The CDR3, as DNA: TGTGCCAGCAGATACGGCACGTTGAACACTGAAGCTTTCTTT. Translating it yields CASRYGTLNTEAFF.

The CDR3 nucleotides read TGCAGCGTCCGACCGGGACAGGGAATCCGCGAGCAGTACTTC. Translation gives CSVRPGQGIREQYF. The chain has TRBV29-1 and TRBJ2-7, with TRBD1 matching 9 bases. Germline trimming cut 6 bases from V and 6 bases from J; bases unmatched to any gene: 12. CDR3 size: 14 residues. The germline gives CDR1 SQVTM, CDR2 ANQGSEA.

The CDR3 reads CASSSQLAGSYNEQFF. Written as DNA, the CDR3 is TGTGCCAGCAGCTCCCAACTAGCGGGATCCTACAATGAGCAGTTCTTC. The chain couples TRBV7-8 to TRBJ2-1; 10 bases are shared with TRBD2. This CDR3 has 16 amino acids. V trimming: 4 bases; J trimming: 1 base; junction bases outside the gene matches: 4. CDR1 and CDR2 from the germline V gene are SGHVS and FQNEAQ.

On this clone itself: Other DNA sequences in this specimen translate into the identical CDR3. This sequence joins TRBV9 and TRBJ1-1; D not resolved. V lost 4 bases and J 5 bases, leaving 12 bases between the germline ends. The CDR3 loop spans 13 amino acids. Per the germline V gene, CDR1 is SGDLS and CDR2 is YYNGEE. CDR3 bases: TGTGCCAGCAGCTTTGGGGATGGTACTGAAGCTTTCTTT. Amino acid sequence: CASSFGDGTEAFF.

Here the CDR3 reads CASRNRGAYEQYF. DNA for the CDR3: TGTGCCAGCAGAAACAGGGGCGCCTACGAGCAGTACTTC. This sequence joins TRBV28 and TRBJ2-7; 7 bases are a match to TRBD1. This CDR3 region has 13 residues. The V and J ends lost 6 bases and 2 bases, in that order; junction bases with no gene match: 4. Germline CDR1 MDHEN, CDR2 SYDVKM.

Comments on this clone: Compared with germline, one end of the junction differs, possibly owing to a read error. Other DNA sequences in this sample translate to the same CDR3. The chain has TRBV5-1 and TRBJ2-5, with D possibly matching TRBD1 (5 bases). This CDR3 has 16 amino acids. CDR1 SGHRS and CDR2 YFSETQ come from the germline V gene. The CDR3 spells CASSLVQGSGDPPQYF. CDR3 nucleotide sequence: TGTGCCAGCAGCTTGGTTCAGGGAAGTGGAGACCCCCCCCAGTACTTC.

CDR3 nucleotides: TGTGCCTGGAGCGCCAGGGCAAACTATGGCTACACCTTC. It codes for CAWSARANYGYTF. V and J are TRBV30 and TRBJ1-2, with D perhaps TRBD1 (5 bases). The CDR3 extends over 13 amino acids. Germline-derived CDR1 and CDR2 are GTSNPN and SVGIG (reference sequence). V lost 3 bases and J lost 2, with 10 bases in between.

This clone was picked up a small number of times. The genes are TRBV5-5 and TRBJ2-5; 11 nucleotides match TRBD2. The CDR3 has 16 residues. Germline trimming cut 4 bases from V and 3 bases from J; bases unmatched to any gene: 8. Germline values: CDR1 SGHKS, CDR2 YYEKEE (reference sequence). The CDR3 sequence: CASSLPSGGFEETQYF. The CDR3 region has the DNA TGTGCCAGCAGCCTCCCTAGCGGGGGGTTCGAAGAGACCCAGTACTTC.

CDR3 loop: CAISDEGETQYF. The DNA for the CDR3 is TGTGCCATCAGTGACGAAGGGGAGACCCAGTACTTC. The V and J genes are TRBV10-3 and TRBJ2-5; D not resolved. This CDR3 contains 12 residues. V shed 3 bases and J shed 5 bases, with 7 bases lying between them. Germline V CDR1 and CDR2: ENHRY, SYGVKD.

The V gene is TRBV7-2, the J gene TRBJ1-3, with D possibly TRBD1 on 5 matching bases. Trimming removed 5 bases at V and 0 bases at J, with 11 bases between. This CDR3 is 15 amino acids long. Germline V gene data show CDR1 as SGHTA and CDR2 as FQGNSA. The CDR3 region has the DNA TGTGCCAGCAGCCCGGGGCCTTCCTCTGGAAACACCATATATTTT. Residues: CASSPGPSSGNTIYF.

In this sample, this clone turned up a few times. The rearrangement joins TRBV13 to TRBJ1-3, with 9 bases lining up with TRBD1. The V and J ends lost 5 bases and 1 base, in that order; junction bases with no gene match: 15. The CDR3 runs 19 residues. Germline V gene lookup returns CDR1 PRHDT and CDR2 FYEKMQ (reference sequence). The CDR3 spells CASSTTGTGKAASGNTIYF. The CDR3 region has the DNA TGTGCCAGCAGCACGACCGGGACAGGGAAGGCGGCTTCTGGAAACACCATATATTTT. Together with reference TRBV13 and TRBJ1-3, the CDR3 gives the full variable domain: AAGVIQSPRHLIKEKRETATLKCYPIPRHDTVYWYQQGPGQDPQFLISFYEKMQSDKGSIPDRFSAQQFSDYHSELNMSSLELGDSALYFCASSTTGTGKAASGNTIYFGEGSWLTVV.

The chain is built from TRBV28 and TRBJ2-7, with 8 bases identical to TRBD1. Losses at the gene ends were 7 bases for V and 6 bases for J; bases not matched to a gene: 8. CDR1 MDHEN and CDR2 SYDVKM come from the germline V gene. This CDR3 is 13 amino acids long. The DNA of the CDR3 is TGTGCCAGCACCCGGACAGGGTTGGCCGAGCAGTACTTC. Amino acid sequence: CASTRTGLAEQYF.

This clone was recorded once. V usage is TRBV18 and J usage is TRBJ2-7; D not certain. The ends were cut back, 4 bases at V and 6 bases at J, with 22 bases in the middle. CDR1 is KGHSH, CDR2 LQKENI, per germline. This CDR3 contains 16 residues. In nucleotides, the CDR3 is TGTGCCAGCTCACAAACTTCCCCCCCCTTGGTCTTCGAGCAGTACTTC. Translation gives CASSQTSPPLVFEQYF.

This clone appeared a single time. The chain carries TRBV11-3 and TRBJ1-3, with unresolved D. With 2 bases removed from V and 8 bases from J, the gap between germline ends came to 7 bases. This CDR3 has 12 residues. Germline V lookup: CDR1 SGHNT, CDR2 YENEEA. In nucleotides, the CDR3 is TGTGCCAGCAGCTTAAGCGGGGACACCATATATTTT. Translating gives CASSLSGDTIYF.

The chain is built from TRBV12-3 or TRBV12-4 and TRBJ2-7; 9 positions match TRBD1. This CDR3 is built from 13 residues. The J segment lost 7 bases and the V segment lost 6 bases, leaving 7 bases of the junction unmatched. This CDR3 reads CASRHRGRREQYF. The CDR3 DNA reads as TGTGCCAGCAGACACAGGGGGCGGAGGGAGCAGTACTTC.

CDR3 nucleotides: TGTGCCAGTAGTATTTCGGCTAGCGGCCGCAATGAGCAGTTCTTC. Encoded protein: CASSISASGRNEQFF. The chain is built from TRBV19 and TRBJ2-1; 7 bases map to TRBD2. CDR3 length equals 15 residues. After removal of 3 bases from V and 6 bases from J, the junction contained 8 bases not matched to a gene. Looked up from germline, CDR1 is LNHDA and CDR2 is SQIVND (reference sequence).

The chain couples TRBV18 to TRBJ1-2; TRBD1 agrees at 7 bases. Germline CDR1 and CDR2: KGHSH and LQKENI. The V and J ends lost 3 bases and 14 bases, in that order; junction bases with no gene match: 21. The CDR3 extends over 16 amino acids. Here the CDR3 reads CASSPDRDRTGWRGTF. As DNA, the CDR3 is TGTGCCAGCTCACCCGACAGGGATCGTACGGGATGGAGAGGAACCTTC.

The CDR3 region has the DNA TGCGCCAGCAGCTATGACAGGGAGCCAACAACTAATGAAAAACTGTTTTTT. Translation: CASSYDREPTTNEKLFF. V usage is TRBV5-1 and J usage is TRBJ1-4; 7 nucleotides line up with TRBD1. CDR1 is SGHRS and CDR2 is YFSETQ in the germline V gene. The CDR3 covers 17 residues. V dropped 3 bases and J dropped 0; count of bases not matched to a gene: 8. The whole variable domain, filled in from reference TRBV5-1 and TRBJ1-4, reads KAGVTQTPRYLIKTRGQQVTLSCSPISGHRSVSWYQQTPGQGLQFLFEYFSETQRNKGNFPGRFSGRQFSNSRSEMNVSTLELGDSALYLCASSYDREPTTNEKLFFGSGTQLSVL.

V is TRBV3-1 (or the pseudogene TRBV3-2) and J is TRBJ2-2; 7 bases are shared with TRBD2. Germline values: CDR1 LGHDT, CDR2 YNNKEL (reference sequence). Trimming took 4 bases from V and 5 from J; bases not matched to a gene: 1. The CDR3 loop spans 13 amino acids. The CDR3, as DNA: TGTGCCAGCAGCCGGGGGGGGACCGGGGAGCTGTTTTTT. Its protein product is CASSRGGTGELFF.